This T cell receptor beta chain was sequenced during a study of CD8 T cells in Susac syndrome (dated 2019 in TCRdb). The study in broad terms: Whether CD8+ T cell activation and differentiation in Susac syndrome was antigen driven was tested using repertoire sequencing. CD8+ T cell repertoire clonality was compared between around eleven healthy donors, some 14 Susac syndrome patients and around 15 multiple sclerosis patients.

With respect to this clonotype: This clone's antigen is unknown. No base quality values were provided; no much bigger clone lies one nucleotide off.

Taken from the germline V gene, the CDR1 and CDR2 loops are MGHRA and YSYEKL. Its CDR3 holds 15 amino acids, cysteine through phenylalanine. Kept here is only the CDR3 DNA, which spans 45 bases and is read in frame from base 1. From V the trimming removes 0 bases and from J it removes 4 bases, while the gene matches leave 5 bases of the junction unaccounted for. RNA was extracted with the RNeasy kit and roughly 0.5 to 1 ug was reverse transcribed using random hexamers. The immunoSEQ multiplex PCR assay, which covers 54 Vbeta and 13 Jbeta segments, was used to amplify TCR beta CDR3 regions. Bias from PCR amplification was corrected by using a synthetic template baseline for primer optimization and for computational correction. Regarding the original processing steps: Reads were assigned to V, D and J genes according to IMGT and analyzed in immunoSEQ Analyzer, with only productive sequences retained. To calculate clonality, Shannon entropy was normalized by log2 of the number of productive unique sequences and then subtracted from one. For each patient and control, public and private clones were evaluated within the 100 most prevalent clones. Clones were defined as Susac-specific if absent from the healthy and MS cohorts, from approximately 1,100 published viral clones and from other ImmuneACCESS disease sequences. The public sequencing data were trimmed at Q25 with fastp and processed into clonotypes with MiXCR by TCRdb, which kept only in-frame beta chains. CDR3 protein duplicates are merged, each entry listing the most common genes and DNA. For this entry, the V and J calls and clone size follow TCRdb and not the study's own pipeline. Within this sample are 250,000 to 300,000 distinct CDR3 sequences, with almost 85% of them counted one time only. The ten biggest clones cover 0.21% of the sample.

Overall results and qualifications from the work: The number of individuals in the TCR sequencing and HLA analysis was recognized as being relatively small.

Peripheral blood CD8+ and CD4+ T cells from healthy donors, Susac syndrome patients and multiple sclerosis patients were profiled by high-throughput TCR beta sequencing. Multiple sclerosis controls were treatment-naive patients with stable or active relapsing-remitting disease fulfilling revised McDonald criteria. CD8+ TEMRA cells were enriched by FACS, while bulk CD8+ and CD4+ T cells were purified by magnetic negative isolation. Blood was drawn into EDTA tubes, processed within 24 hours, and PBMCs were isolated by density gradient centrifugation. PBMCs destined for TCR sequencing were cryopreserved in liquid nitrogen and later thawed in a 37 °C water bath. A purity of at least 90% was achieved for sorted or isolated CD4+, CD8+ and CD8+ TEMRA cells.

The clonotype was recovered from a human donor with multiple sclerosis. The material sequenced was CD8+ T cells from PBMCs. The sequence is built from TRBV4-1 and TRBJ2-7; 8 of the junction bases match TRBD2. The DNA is TGCGCCAGCAGCCAAGATCACGGGACTAGTTACGAGCAGTACTTC. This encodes CASSQDHGTSYEQYF.